The clone carrying this TCR beta chain has a single count. These data belong to a study of cytotoxic CD8 clonotypes in ibrutinib-treated CLL. Study summary: The cohort had about a dozen relapsed/refractory and around 15 treatment-naive patients, 17 IGHV unmutated.

Libraries were prepared by immunoSEQ multiplex PCR; TCRdb keeps only in-frame clonotypes and omits some of them. The sample includes some 29,000 clones, approximately 62% of them seen just once. Germline assignment: CDR1 PRHDT and CDR2 FYEKMQ (reference sequence). Trimming took off 5 bases at V and 7 bases at J, with 20 bases between the two ends. The CDR3 has 16 residues. The rearrangement uses TRBV13 and TRBJ1-4, with D possibly matching TRBD1 (6 bases). This material consisted of PBMCs, taken before ibrutinib treatment. The sequence was obtained from a human donor with chronic lymphocytic leukemia. CDR3 amino acids: CASSARGAPGFEKLFF. CDR3 DNA sequence: TGTGCCAGCAGCGCCCGGGGGGCGCCGGGTTTTGAAAAACTGTTTTTT.